Sequencing of this TCR beta chain was carried out in a study of Ad26.COV2.S vaccination and SARS-CoV-2 variants (dated by TCRdb to about 2021). About the study as a whole: Donors in the vaccine arm were drawn from COV1001, a multicentre, randomized, double-blind, placebo-controlled phase I-IIa trial testing Ad26.COV2.S in healthy adults. Trial participants were randomized into five groups of five: low-dose or high-dose Ad26.COV2.S given once or twice, or placebo on both occasions. Sequencing of the TCRbeta repertoire served to evaluate the specificity and breadth of SARS-CoV-2-reactive T cell receptors following Ad26.COV2.S vaccination. Ad26.COV2.S was given intramuscularly at 5x10^10 or 1x10^11 viral particles, as a single shot or as two shots 56 days apart. Investigators remained blinded to trial group allocation during experiments and outcome assessment. The TCR-sequenced set comprised about 32 samples: around 20 Ad26.COV2.S vaccine recipients, 5 placebo recipients and 8 SARS-CoV-2 convalescent individuals.

The intended sense of this specimen's treatment or condition label: around 19 received Ad26.COV2.S at low or high dose, single or two shots; about 5 received placebo; per-sample allocation not given. Repertoires of vaccine and placebo recipients were sequenced from samples collected on day 63 after the first injection. Between 29 July and 7 August 2020, Cohort 1b enrolled about two dozen adults aged 18-55 years at one site in Boston, USA. As a vaccine, Ad26.COV2.S was a replication-incompetent adenovirus type 26 vector that expressed a prefusion-stabilized SARS-CoV-2 spike protein derived from the original Wuhan strain. Findings and caveats that apply to the study as a whole: The study lacked the statistical power to compare responses across vaccine doses or regimens. Non-spike TCR breadth was comparable between vaccine and placebo recipients, consistent with the vaccine containing only spike. The authors noted that the TCR breadth and depth analyses may have underestimated total T cell responses. Higher spike-specific TCR breadth was observed in Ad26.COV2.S recipients than in placebo recipients (P = 0.0014). Substantial breadth of spike-specific CD8+ and CD4+ T cell responses was reported after vaccination.

The CDR3 holds 12 amino acids from the cysteine to the phenylalanine. Only the CDR3 part of the read is kept: 36 bases, read in frame from the first base. In the germline V gene (reference sequence), CDR1 corresponds to LGHDT and CDR2 to YNNKEL. V and J are truncated by 3 bases and 6 bases respectively, leaving an intervening sequence of 9 bases. The immunoSEQ Assay was the method used to sequence TCRbeta CDR3 regions. After extraction, genomic DNA underwent amplification by bias-controlled multiplex PCR, followed by high-throughput sequencing. On the study's bioinformatics: To quantify the absolute abundance of every unique TCRbeta CDR3 region, sequences were collapsed and filtered. T cell fraction was estimated by normalization of TCRbeta template counts to usable DNA, with usable DNA being measured through amplification of reference genes present in all nucleated cells. Repertoire TCRs were annotated as SARS-CoV-2-specific by exact matching of V gene, CDR3 amino acid sequence and J gene to a known reactive TCR set. MIRA supplied the reference SARS-CoV-2 TCR set, which was filtered for enrichment in COVID-19-positive ImmuneCODE repertoires so that public or cross-reactive TCRs were removed. Using the MIRA antigens, annotated TCRs were further analysed by specific ORF or by position within an ORF. Depth was the summed frequency of annotated unique rearrangements, while breadth was defined as annotated unique rearrangements over total unique productive rearrangements. Two-sided Wilcoxon rank-sum tests were applied when comparing TCR breadth between groups. Entries here come from immuneACCESS through TCRdb and include only in-frame sequences with V and J called. Some clones fail to appear in such tables; in the studies checked, an unresolved V gene covers under half of the shortfall, and the cause of the remainder is unknown. Clone size and the V and J calls come from that table; the DNA yielded D and trimming. The sample yields about 480,000 clones; roughly 89% were counted once. The top ten constitute about 13% of the sample.

As concerns this clone: Its antigen is still unknown. Per-nucleotide qualities are absent, and no much larger clonotype sits a single base away.

This TCR was sampled from a person between 18 and 65 years old who received the Ad26.COV2.S COVID-19 vaccine or a placebo. Sequencing was performed on peripheral blood, taken in a trial of Ad26.COV2.S vaccine versus placebo. The chain is made from TRBV3-1 (or the pseudogene TRBV3-2) and TRBJ2-7, with the D gene not confidently named. The encoded CDR3 is CASSHLGGEQYF. The sequence in DNA is TGTGCCAGCAGCCATCTTGGCGGCGAGCAGTACTTC.